This TCR beta chain was recorded in a study of shared clonotypes between healthy human individuals. The study, taken as a whole, reports: Clonotypes which were not shared had lower generation probabilities than clonotypes that all four donors shared. Clonotype sharing among donors, it was expected, would be affected by sequencing depth.

It was at deep level that the assay was run. This table comes from immunoSEQ multiplex PCR, and its TCRdb copy is limited to in-frame clones, with some not included. The table has 550,000 to 800,000 clones, approximately 74% seen once. This CDR3 region has 14 residues. CDR1 and CDR2 from the germline V gene are LNHNV and YYDKDF (reference sequence). V gave up 3 bases and J gave up 5 bases, with 14 bases separating them. A note on this clone: Its target is unknown.

This rearrangement joins TRBV15 to TRBJ2-7; D perhaps matches TRBD2 (5 bases). The sequence was obtained from a woman younger than 45 in good health. Source material: memory CD4+ T cells sorted from blood. Specified subset: CD45RA-negative fraction. CDR3 DNA sequence: TGTGCCACCAGCAGGACGAGGGCCAGCGACGAGCAGTACTTC. Translation: CATSRTRASDEQYF.